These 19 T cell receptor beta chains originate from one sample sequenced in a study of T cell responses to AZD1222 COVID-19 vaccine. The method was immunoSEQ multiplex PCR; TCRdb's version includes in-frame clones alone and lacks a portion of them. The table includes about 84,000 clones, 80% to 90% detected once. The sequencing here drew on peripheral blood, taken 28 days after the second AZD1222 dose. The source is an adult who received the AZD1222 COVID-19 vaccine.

The CDR3, as DNA: TGTGCCAGCAGCCCGGGCACTGAAGCTTTCTTT. Its translation: CASSPGTEAFF. The chain uses TRBV12-3 or TRBV12-4 and TRBJ1-1, with D uncertain. The CDR3 length is 11 residues. The germline V and J ends were trimmed by 6 bases and 4 bases, with 6 bases remaining between them.

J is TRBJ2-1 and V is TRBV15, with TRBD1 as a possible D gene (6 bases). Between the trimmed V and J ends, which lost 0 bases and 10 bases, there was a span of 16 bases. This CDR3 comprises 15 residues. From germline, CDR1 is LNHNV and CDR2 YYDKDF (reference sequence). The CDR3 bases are TGTGCCACCAGCAGAGATAGGGGGAAAGGTGAGGAGCAGTTCTTC. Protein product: CATSRDRGKGEEQFF.

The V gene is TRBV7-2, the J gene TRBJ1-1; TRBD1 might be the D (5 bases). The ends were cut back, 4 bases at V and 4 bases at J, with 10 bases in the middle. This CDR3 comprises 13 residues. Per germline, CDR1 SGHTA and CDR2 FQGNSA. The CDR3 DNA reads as TGTGCCAGCAGCTGGGGGTTGAGCACTGAAGCTTTCTTT. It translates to CASSWGLSTEAFF.

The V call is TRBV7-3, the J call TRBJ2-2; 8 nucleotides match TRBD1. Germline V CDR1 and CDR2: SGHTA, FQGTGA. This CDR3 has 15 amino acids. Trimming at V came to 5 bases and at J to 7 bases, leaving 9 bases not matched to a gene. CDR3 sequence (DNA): TGTGCCAGCAGCCCCGGGCAGGGGGCGGGCGGGGAGCTGTTTTTT. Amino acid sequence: CASSPGQGAGGELFF.

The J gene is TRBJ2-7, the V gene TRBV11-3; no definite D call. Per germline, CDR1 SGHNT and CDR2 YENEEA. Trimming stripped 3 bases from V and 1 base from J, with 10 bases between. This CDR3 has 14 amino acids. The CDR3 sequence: CASSFGGVSYEQYF. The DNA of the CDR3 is TGTGCCAGCAGCTTTGGTGGCGTATCCTACGAGCAGTACTTC.

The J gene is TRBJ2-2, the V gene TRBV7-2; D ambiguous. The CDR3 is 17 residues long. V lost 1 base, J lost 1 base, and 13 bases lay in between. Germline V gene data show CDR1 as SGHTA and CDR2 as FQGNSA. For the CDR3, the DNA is TGTGCCAGCAGCTTAGGGATGGCTTCGTGGAACACCGGGGAGCTGTTTTTT. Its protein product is CASSLGMASWNTGELFF.

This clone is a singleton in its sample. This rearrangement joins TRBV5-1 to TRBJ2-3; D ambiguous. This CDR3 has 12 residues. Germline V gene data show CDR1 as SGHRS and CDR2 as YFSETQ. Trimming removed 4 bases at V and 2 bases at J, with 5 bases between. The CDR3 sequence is CASSATTDTQYF. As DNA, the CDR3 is TGCGCCAGCAGCGCCACCACAGATACGCAGTATTTT.

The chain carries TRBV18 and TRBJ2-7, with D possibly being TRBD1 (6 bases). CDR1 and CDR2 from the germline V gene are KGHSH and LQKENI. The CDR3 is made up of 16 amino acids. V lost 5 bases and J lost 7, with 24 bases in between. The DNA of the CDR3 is TGTGCCAGCTCATTAGCCGGGACAAGCAATTTTGGGGAGCAGTACGTC. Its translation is CASSLAGTSNFGEQYV.

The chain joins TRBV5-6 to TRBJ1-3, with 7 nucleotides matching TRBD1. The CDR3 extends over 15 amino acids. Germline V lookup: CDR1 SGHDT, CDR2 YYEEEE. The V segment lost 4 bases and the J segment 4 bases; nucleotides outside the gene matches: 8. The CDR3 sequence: CASSHKTGRGNTIYF. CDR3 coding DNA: TGTGCCAGCAGCCACAAGACAGGGCGAGGAAACACCATATATTTT.

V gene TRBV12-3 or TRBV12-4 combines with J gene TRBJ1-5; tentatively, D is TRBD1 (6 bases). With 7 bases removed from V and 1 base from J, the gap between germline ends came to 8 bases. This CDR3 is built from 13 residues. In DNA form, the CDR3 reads TGTGCCAGCACGCAGGGGAGCAATCAGCCCCAGCATTTT. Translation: CASTQGSNQPQHF.

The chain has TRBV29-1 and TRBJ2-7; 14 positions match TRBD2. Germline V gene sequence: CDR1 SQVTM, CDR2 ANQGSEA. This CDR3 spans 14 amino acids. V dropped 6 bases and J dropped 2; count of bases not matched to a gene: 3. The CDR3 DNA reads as TGCAGCGTAAGGGGACTAGCGGGAGCCTACGAGCAGTACTTC. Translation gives CSVRGLAGAYEQYF.

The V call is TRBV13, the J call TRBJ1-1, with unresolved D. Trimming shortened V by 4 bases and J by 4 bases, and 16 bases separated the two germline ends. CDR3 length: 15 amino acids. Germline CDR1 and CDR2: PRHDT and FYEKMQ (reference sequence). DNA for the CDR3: TGTGCCAGCAGCTCTAGACCCTCTGGTGGCACTGAAGCTTTCTTT. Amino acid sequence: CASSSRPSGGTEAFF.

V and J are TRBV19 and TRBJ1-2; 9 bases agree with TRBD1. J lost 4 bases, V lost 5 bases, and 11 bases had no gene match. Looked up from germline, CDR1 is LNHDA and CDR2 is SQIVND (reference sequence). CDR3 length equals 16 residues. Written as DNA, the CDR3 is TGTGCCAGTAGTCCGGGGACAGGGCACTTTCTCTATGGCTACACCTTC. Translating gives CASSPGTGHFLYGYTF.

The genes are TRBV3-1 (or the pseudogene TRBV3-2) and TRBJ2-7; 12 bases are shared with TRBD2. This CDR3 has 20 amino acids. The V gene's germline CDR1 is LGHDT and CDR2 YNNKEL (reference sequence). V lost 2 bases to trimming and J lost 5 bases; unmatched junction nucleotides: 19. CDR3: CASSQPTLGLAGPTPDEQYF. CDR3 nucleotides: TGTGCCAGCAGCCAACCGACCTTGGGACTAGCGGGTCCCACCCCCGACGAGCAGTACTTC.

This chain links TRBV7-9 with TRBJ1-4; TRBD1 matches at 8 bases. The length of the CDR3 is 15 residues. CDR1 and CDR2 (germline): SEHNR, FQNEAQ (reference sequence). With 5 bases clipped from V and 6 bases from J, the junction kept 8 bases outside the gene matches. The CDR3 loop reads CASSKSGTGHEKLFF. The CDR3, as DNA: TGTGCCAGCAGCAAATCCGGGACAGGTCATGAAAAACTGTTTTTT.

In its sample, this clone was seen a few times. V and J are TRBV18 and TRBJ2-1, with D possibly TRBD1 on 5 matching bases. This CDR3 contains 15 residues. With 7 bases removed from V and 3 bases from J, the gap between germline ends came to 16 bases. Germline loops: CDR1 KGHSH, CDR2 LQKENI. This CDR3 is CASYYGQGSYNEQFF. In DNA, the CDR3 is TGTGCCAGCTACTATGGTCAGGGAAGCTACAATGAGCAGTTCTTC.

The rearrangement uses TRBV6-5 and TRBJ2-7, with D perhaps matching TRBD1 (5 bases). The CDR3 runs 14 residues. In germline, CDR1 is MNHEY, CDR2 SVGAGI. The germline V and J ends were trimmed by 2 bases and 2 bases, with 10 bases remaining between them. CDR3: CASSYGQGPYEQYV. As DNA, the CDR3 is TGTGCCAGCAGTTACGGGCAGGGCCCCTACGAGCAGTACGTC.

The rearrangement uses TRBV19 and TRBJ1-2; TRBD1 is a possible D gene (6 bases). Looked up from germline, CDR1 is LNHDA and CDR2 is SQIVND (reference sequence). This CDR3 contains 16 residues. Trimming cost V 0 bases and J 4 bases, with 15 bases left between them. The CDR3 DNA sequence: TGTGCCAGTAGTATAGACGAGGGGGTAATTGGCTATGGCTACACCTTC. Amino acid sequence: CASSIDEGVIGYGYTF.

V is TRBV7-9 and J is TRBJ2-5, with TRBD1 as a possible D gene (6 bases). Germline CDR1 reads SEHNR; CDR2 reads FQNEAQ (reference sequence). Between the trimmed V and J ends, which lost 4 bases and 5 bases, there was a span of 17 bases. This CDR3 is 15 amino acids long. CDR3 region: CASSWDNPNRETQYF. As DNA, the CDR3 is TGTGCCAGCAGCTGGGACAACCCTAATCGGGAGACCCAGTACTTC.